The present entry profiles one T cell receptor (beta chain) with its context. Its antigen is unknown. This CDR3 spans 14 amino acids. Looked up from germline, CDR1 is SQVTM and CDR2 is ANQGSEA. This sample stems from a study of monozygotic twins with inflammatory bowel disease. General study findings and limits: Especially where disease activity was present, IBD patients had fewer clonotypes in common with others than healthy twins did. No detectable difference in repertoire similarity separated concordant from discordant twins, possibly as a result of limited power. Diversity of TCRbeta measured by inverse Simpson was lower in IBD patients than in healthy co-twins.

The template switching step added UMIs that contained a 6-nucleotide sample barcode. TCRdb re-called the 5' RACE reads; one entry per CDR3 protein, DNA not given. The data show 300,000 to 350,000 distinct CDR3 sequences, and the top ten clones hold around 2%. Sample: blood. The clonotype originates from a human donor with ulcerative colitis or Crohn's disease, or a healthy co-twin of an affected twin (not recorded which). The chain uses TRBV29-1 and TRBJ2-1; TCRdb selects TRBD1, and the lack of DNA leaves this call unchecked. CDR3 amino acids: CSVAFGQGRNEQFF.